The 19 T cell receptor beta chains reported below all come from one sample, sequenced in a study of response to subunit inactivated influenza vaccine. TCRdb re-called the RT-PCR reads through MiXCR, storing one row per CDR3 protein. This table holds around 530,000 distinct CDR3 sequences, 15% to 20% found once. The sequenced sample was CD4+ T cells sorted from PBMCs, obtained around 25 months after vaccination. The receptor set was obtained from a man aged 50-75 years who received an inactivated influenza vaccine.

This clonotype was counted between two and nine times. This chain joins TRBV25-1 and TRBJ2-7, with 10 bases fitting TRBD1. V shed 6 bases and J 1 base; nucleotides not matched to a gene: 3. The CDR3 is 14 amino acids. From germline, CDR1 is MGHDK and CDR2 SYGVNS. The CDR3 sequence: CASRDRGLSYEQYF. In DNA, the CDR3 is TGTGCCAGCAGAGACAGGGGGCTTTCCTACGAGCAGTACTTC.

V usage is TRBV5-1 and J usage is TRBJ2-5; the match to TRBD1 covers 10 bases. The CDR3 length is 14 residues. The junction had 5 bases not matched to a gene; V was cut back by 4 bases and J by 5 bases. The germline CDR1 and CDR2 sequences are SGHRS and YFSETQ. CDR3 amino acids: CASSTDRGFETQYF. DNA of the CDR3: TGCGCCAGCAGCACGGACAGGGGGTTTGAGACCCAGTACTTC.

This chain connects TRBV20-1 to TRBJ2-3; the D gene could be TRBD1 or TRBD2 (5 bases each). V lost 6 bases and J 0 bases, leaving 16 bases between the germline ends. This CDR3 contains 15 residues. Germline CDR1 DFQATT, CDR2 SNEGSKA (reference sequence). The CDR3 coding sequence is TGCAGTGCCCACTATCCGGGACGGAGCACAGATACGCAGTATTTT. Translation gives CSAHYPGRSTDTQYF.

This chain uses TRBV20-1 with TRBJ1-1, with TRBD1 matching 8 bases. This CDR3 has 12 amino acids. Germline trimming cut 1 base from V and 8 bases from J; bases unmatched to any gene: 3. In germline, CDR1 is DFQATT, CDR2 SNEGSKA (reference sequence). CDR3 protein: CSARGTGMEAFF. As DNA, the CDR3 is TGCAGTGCTAGAGGGACAGGGATGGAAGCTTTCTTT.

In its sample, this clonotype was seen a few times. The genes are TRBV4-3 and TRBJ2-1; D possibly corresponds to TRBD2 (5 bases). Germline values: CDR1 LGHNA, CDR2 YSLEER. The CDR3 covers 16 residues. Deletions cut 0 bases from V and 9 bases from J, with 18 bases between. The CDR3 reads CASSQEEGPRAAEQFF. CDR3 sequence (DNA): TGCGCCAGCAGCCAAGAAGAGGGCCCTCGCGCGGCTGAGCAGTTCTTC.

The rearrangement uses TRBV7-2 and TRBJ1-4; D gene uncertain. The germline V gene has CDR1 SGHTA and CDR2 FQGNSA. The CDR3 extends over 13 amino acids. V lost 5 bases to trimming and J lost 13 bases, with 17 bases between them. The CDR3 is CASSTDGSKGLFF. The CDR3 DNA reads TGTGCCAGCAGCACGGACGGCTCGAAGGGACTGTTTTTT.

This chain connects TRBV9 to TRBJ2-1; D gene uncertain. This CDR3 comprises 13 residues. Germline loops: CDR1 SGDLS, CDR2 YYNGEE. The V gene lost 3 bases and the J gene lost 16 bases, with 20 bases spanning the gap. The CDR3: CASSESGRTHHFF. CDR3 DNA: TGTGCCAGCAGCGAGAGTGGTAGGACCCATCATTTCTTC.

A few counts support this clonotype. This chain joins TRBV15 and TRBJ2-1; TRBD2 agrees at 10 bases. V was clipped by 3 bases and J by 4 bases; unmatched bases: 12. The CDR3 contains 18 residues. In germline, CDR1 is LNHNV, CDR2 YYDKDF (reference sequence). The DNA for the CDR3 is TGTGCCACCAGCAGCGGAGGACTAGCGGATGGTCGGTACAATGAGCAGTTCTTC. Encoded protein: CATSSGGLADGRYNEQFF.

This clonotype was seen only a few times. The chain combines TRBV7-9 with TRBJ2-1, with 13 positions matching TRBD2. The V gene's germline CDR1 is SEHNR and CDR2 FQNEAQ (reference sequence). V shed 5 bases, J shed 6 bases, and the junction held 4 bases outside the gene matches. The CDR3 extends over 15 amino acids. This chain's CDR3 is CASSPTSGGANEQFF. As DNA, the CDR3 is TGTGCCAGCAGCCCAACTAGCGGGGGGGCCAATGAGCAGTTCTTC.

This clonotype appeared a few times. The chain carries TRBV20-1 and TRBJ2-3; 10 bases are shared with TRBD2. Germline V CDR1 and CDR2: DFQATT, SNEGSKA (reference sequence). V dropped 5 bases and J dropped 1; count of bases not matched to a gene: 12. This CDR3 is 17 amino acids long. Here the CDR3 reads CSAEGLAAGYGTDTQYF. CDR3 nucleotides: TGCAGTGCTGAAGGACTAGCGGCCGGGTATGGCACAGATACGCAGTATTTT.

The J gene is TRBJ2-5, the V gene TRBV9, with D perhaps matching TRBD2 (5 bases). V was pared by 2 bases and J by 5 bases, with 10 bases between. Germline V lookup: CDR1 SGDLS, CDR2 YYNGEE. This CDR3 spans 13 amino acids. Here the CDR3 reads CASSVIPGETQYF. In DNA form, the CDR3 reads TGTGCCAGCAGCGTGATACCGGGGGAGACCCAGTACTTC.

The V and J genes are TRBV12-3 or TRBV12-4 and TRBJ1-5; D may be TRBD1 (6 bases). The V end was cut by 5 bases, the J end by 7 bases, with 15 bases between. The CDR3 sequence is 14 residues long. The CDR3 DNA reads as TGTGCCAGCAGTGGAACAGAACAGGGACAGCCCCAGCATTTT. This translates into CASSGTEQGQPQHF.

This chain links TRBV5-1 with TRBJ2-2; 7 nucleotides line up with TRBD1. There are 14 residues in the CDR3. After removal of 5 bases from V and 4 bases from J, the junction contained 5 bases not matched to a gene. The germline V gene has CDR1 SGHRS and CDR2 YFSETQ. CDR3 coding DNA: TGCGCCAGCAGGTCACAGGGGAGCACCGGGGAGCTGTTTTTT. Translating gives CASRSQGSTGELFF.

This chain joins TRBV5-1 and TRBJ1-1; 7 bases fit TRBD1. Trimming at V came to 2 bases and at J to 7 bases, leaving 5 bases not matched to a gene. The CDR3 is 13 amino acids. Per germline, CDR1 SGHRS and CDR2 YFSETQ. CDR3 bases: TGCGCCAGCAGCTTAAACGCAGGGGGTGAAGCTTTCTTT. Encoded protein: CASSLNAGGEAFF.

This clonotype was picked up a small number of times. This rearrangement joins TRBV30 to TRBJ2-5; D gene ambiguous. The CDR3 has 11 amino acids. Germline V gene lookup returns CDR1 GTSNPN and CDR2 SVGIG (reference sequence). Trimming took 2 bases from V and 5 from J, leaving 6 bases between them. In nucleotides, the CDR3 is TGTGCCTGGAGTACGCGGGAGACCCAGTACTTC. Residues: CAWSTRETQYF.

The genes are TRBV7-8 and TRBJ1-1; maybe TRBD1 (5 bases). The CDR3 loop spans 15 amino acids. Germline V gene data show CDR1 as SGHVS and CDR2 as FQNEAQ. V gave up 1 base and J gave up 4 bases, with 13 bases separating them. The CDR3 DNA is TGTGCCAGCAGCTTAGATGGGGGGTCAGCCACTGAAGCTTTCTTT. Translating gives CASSLDGGSATEAFF.

This clonotype was detected only a few times. The J gene is TRBJ2-3, the V gene TRBV20-1; 9 nucleotides align to TRBD2. CDR1 is DFQATT, CDR2 SNEGSKA, per germline (reference sequence). The CDR3 consists of 16 residues. The V and J ends lost 3 bases and 3 bases, in that order; junction bases with no gene match: 10. This CDR3 is CSASAASGVRTDTQYF. For the CDR3, the DNA is TGCAGTGCTAGCGCGGCTAGCGGGGTAAGGACAGATACGCAGTATTTT.

V usage is TRBV29-1 and J usage is TRBJ2-7; D might be TRBD1 (5 bases). CDR1 and CDR2 (germline): SQVTM, ANQGSEA. There are 12 residues in the CDR3. Trimming shortened V by 3 bases and J by 3 bases, and 9 bases separated the two germline ends. The CDR3 DNA reads as TGCAGCGTTGACTCGGACAACTACGAGCAGTACTTC. Translating gives CSVDSDNYEQYF.

This clonotype was counted only a few times. V and J are TRBV7-9 and TRBJ2-7; D possibly corresponds to TRBD2 (7 bases). The CDR3 extends over 15 amino acids. V was shortened by 5 bases and J by 1 base, with 15 bases between the two germline ends. Per the germline V gene, CDR1 is SEHNR and CDR2 is FQNEAQ (reference sequence). CDR3 bases: TGTGCCAGCAGCGGGGGGGCAGGGAGGTCCTACGAGCAGTACTTC. This gives the protein CASSGGAGRSYEQYF.